The present TCR beta chain was sequenced within a study of shared clonotypes between healthy human individuals. This clone appeared a few times. Assay used: immunoSEQ multiplex PCR; TCRdb lists only in-frame clones, some missing. This sample has some 680,000 clones, with 73% found just once. The sequenced sample consisted of memory CD4+ T cells sorted from blood. Subset specified: CD45RA-negative fraction. This clonotype originated in a woman aged 25 to 39 in good health.

The CDR3 DNA sequence: TGCGCCAGCAGCTTGGTGGCCGGGAACAATCAGCCCCAGCATTTT. This codes for CASSLVAGNNQPQHF. This chain uses TRBV5-1 with TRBJ1-5; D not resolved. From germline, CDR1 is SGHRS and CDR2 YFSETQ. This CDR3 region has 15 residues. Between the trimmed V and J ends, which lost 0 bases and 3 bases, there was a span of 10 bases.